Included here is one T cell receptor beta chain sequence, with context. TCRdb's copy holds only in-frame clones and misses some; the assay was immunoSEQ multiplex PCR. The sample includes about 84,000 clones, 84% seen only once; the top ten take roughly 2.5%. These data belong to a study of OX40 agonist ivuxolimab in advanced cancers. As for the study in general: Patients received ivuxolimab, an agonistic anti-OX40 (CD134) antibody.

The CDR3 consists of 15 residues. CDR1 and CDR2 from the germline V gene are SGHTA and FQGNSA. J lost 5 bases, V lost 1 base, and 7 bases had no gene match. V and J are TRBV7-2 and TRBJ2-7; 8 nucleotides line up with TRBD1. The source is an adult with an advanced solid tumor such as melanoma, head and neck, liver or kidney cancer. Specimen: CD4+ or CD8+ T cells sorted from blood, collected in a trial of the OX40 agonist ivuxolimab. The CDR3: CASSLETRGRDEQYF. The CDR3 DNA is TGTGCCAGCAGCTTAGAGACCAGGGGGCGAGACGAGCAGTACTTC.